Each of the 2 T cell receptor beta chains below was sequenced from the same sample in a study of cytomegalovirus exposure and HLA in healthy donors. Vbeta (60) and Jbeta (13) primers were used in the PCR. The method was immunoSEQ multiplex PCR; TCRdb's version includes in-frame clones alone and lacks a portion of them. This table holds about 160,000 clones, over 70% found once. What was sequenced was PBMCs. All receptors come from a woman aged 25 to 39 in good health and CMV-seronegative.

This chain links TRBV19 with TRBJ1-5; perhaps TRBD1 as D (6 bases). The ends were cut back, 4 bases at V and 0 bases at J, with 13 bases in the middle. This CDR3 region has 16 residues. Germline V gene sequence: CDR1 LNHDA, CDR2 SQIVND (reference sequence). The CDR3 reads CASSTSGTFSNQPQHF. CDR3 in DNA: TGTGCCAGTAGTACCTCCGGGACATTTAGCAATCAGCCCCAGCATTTT.

V is TRBV18 and J is TRBJ1-2; 9 nucleotides agree with TRBD1. The germline gives CDR1 KGHSH, CDR2 LQKENI. V was pared by 5 bases and J by 6 bases, with 7 bases of the junction left unmatched. The CDR3 is made up of 14 amino acids. For the CDR3, the DNA is TGTGCCAGCTCAAGCCGGGACAGGGCCCATGGCTACACCTTC. This translates into CASSSRDRAHGYTF.